This passage covers 18 T cell receptor beta chains from one sample sequenced in a study of T-cell reconstitution after alpha-beta-depleted transplantation in children. Preparation of the TCRbeta library was carried out with unique molecular identifiers. TCRdb independently ran MiXCR on the PCR reads; one entry per CDR3 protein. The sample contains under 300,000 distinct CDR3 sequences, roughly 10% of which appear only once. The starting material was peripheral blood, obtained 180 days after TCRalphabeta/CD19-depleted stem cell transplant. These receptors originate from a male patient aged 2-15 years who had a stem cell transplant for chronic granulomatous disease, so the T cells may come from the graft donor.

This clonotype was seen only a few times. The chain employs TRBV6-5 and TRBJ1-1; 8 bases line up with TRBD1. Germline loops: CDR1 MNHEY, CDR2 SVGAGI. Germline trimming cut 0 bases from V and 6 bases from J; bases unmatched to any gene: 3. This CDR3 region has 14 residues. This CDR3 is CASSYSLTGAEAFF. CDR3 in DNA: TGTGCCAGCAGTTACTCTCTGACAGGGGCTGAAGCTTTCTTT.

This clonotype was seen ten or more times. This chain uses TRBV7-6 with TRBJ2-7; TRBD2 aligns across 7 bases. This CDR3 has 16 amino acids. With V trimmed by 2 bases and J by 0 bases, 7 bases remained unmatched. In germline, CDR1 is SGHVS, CDR2 FNYEAQ. CDR3 sequence (DNA): TGTGCCAGCAGCTTACTTGCGCGGGGGAACTCCTACGAGCAGTACTTC. It encodes CASSLLARGNSYEQYF.

On this clonotype: A much larger clone sits a single nucleotide away, making a read error possible. The chain joins TRBV12-3 or TRBV12-4 to TRBJ2-1, with 14 bases that match TRBD2. CDR3 length: 19 amino acids. Here the CDR3 reads CACSLELRTSGRNYNEQFF. The CDR3 DNA sequence: TGTGCCTGCAGTTTAGAGTTGCGGACTAGCGGGAGGAACTACAATGAGCAGTTCTTC.

This clonotype was picked up a small number of times. V gene TRBV29-1 combines with J gene TRBJ2-7; weak D call: TRBD1 (6 bases). CDR3 length: 13 residues. CDR1 and CDR2 from the germline V gene are SQVTM and ANQGSEA. The V end lost 4 bases, the J end lost 4 bases, and 14 bases lay between the germline ends. CDR3: CSVGTVPQYEQYF. The CDR3 region has the DNA TGCAGCGTTGGGACAGTTCCCCAGTACGAGCAGTACTTC.

Regarding this clonotype: A much larger clone differs from this one at a single base, so this may be a read error. V gene TRBV25-1 combines with J gene TRBJ2-7; TRBD1 agrees at 7 bases. Germline V lookup: CDR1 MGHDK, CDR2 SYGVNS. The CDR3 totals 15 residues. DNA of the CDR3: TGTGCCAGCAGTGGTGCCGGGACAGCTAACTACGAGCGGTACTTC. The encoded protein is CASSGAGTANYERYF.

There are a few counts of this clonotype. The chain links TRBV12-3 or TRBV12-4 to TRBJ2-4; maybe TRBD2 (5 bases). With 5 bases removed from V and 4 bases from J, the gap between germline ends came to 18 bases. CDR3 length: 16 residues. Here the CDR3 reads CASSPSPGREKNIQYF. In DNA form, the CDR3 reads TGTGCCAGCAGTCCGAGTCCGGGTCGGGAAAAAAACATTCAGTACTTC.

The J gene is TRBJ1-4, the V gene TRBV7-2; weak D call: TRBD1 (6 bases). CDR3 length equals 15 residues. In germline, CDR1 is SGHTA, CDR2 FQGNSA. V shed 5 bases and J shed 7 bases, with 17 bases lying between them. The CDR3 loop reads CASSVNRVGREKLFF. The CDR3 nucleotides are TGTGCCAGCAGCGTAAACAGGGTCGGTCGTGAAAAACTGTTTTTT.

At least ten counts were recorded for this clonotype. The chain joins TRBV20-1 to TRBJ2-1; 8 bases are shared with TRBD2. CDR1 and CDR2 from the germline V gene are DFQATT and SNEGSKA (reference sequence). This CDR3 has 15 amino acids. Trimming removed 6 bases from V and 3 bases from J; junction bases left unmatched: 10. The CDR3 bases are TGCAGTGCCTACTTACCGGGAGGGAGCTACAATGAGCAGTTCTTC. This gives the protein CSAYLPGGSYNEQFF.

Details on this clonotype: This may arise from a read error, as a much more abundant clone is one base away. The chain uses TRBV20-1 and TRBJ2-5, with 9 nucleotides matching TRBD1. Germline loops: CDR1 DFQATT, CDR2 SNEGSKA (reference sequence). This CDR3 has 15 residues. The CDR3 protein is CCAKVYRGQEETQYF. For the CDR3, the DNA is TGCTGTGCAAAGGTGTACAGGGGGCAGGAAGAGACCCAGTACTTC.

The table lists this clonotype with many counts. This rearrangement joins TRBV7-2 to TRBJ2-1, with no clear D. This CDR3 has 15 amino acids. Trimming stripped 4 bases from V and 3 bases from J, with 13 bases between. The germline gives CDR1 SGHTA, CDR2 FQGNSA. CDR3: CASSSLRPLYNEQFF. The CDR3 DNA follows: TGTGCCAGCAGCTCTTTACGGCCTCTCTACAATGAGCAGTTCTTC. The full variable domain, in which reference TRBV7-2 and TRBJ2-1 provide the parts outside the CDR3, is GAGVSQSPSNKVTEKGKDVELRCDPISGHTALYWYRQSLGQGLEFLIYFQGNSAPDKSGLPSDRFSAERTGGSVSTLTIQRTQQEDSAVYLCASSSLRPLYNEQFFGPGTRLTVL.

The table lists this clonotype with many counts. The genes are TRBV18 and TRBJ2-1; 12 nucleotides align to TRBD2. With V trimmed by 0 bases and J by 10 bases, 10 bases remained unmatched. Germline values: CDR1 KGHSH, CDR2 LQKENI. This CDR3 has 17 amino acids. The CDR3 loop reads CASSPPRLAGGPEEQFF. The CDR3 coding sequence is TGTGCCAGCTCACCACCCAGGCTAGCGGGAGGGCCGGAGGAGCAGTTCTTC. The full variable domain, in which reference TRBV18 and TRBJ2-1 provide the parts outside the CDR3, is NAGVMQNPRHLVRRRGQEARLRCSPMKGHSHVYWYRQLPEEGLKFMVYLQKENIIDESGMPKERFSAEFPKEGPSILRIQQVVRGDSAAYFCASSPPRLAGGPEEQFFGPGTRLTVL.

Ten or more counts support this clonotype. The rearrangement uses TRBV5-1 and TRBJ2-5; tentative D call: TRBD2 (6 bases). Deletions cut 4 bases from V and 5 bases from J, with 12 bases between. The CDR3 has 13 amino acids. Germline V lookup: CDR1 SGHRS, CDR2 YFSETQ. In nucleotides, the CDR3 is TGCGCCAGCAGCAAGGAGGGGAGGGAGACCCAGTACTTC. Translation: CASSKEGRETQYF.

The sample holds many counts of this clonotype. This chain joins TRBV7-2 and TRBJ2-4; D is perhaps TRBD2 (7 bases). CDR1 is SGHTA and CDR2 is FQGNSA in the germline V gene. The CDR3 consists of 15 residues. V was pared by 2 bases and J by 10 bases, with 18 bases between. In nucleotides, the CDR3 is TGTGCCAGCAGCTTAAGAGGGGGGGGGCCGCGGATTCAGTACTTC. Protein: CASSLRGGGPRIQYF.

This clonotype was seen many times. V is TRBV27 and J is TRBJ2-1, with 8 bases lining up with TRBD2. Germline loops: CDR1 MNHEY, CDR2 SMNVEV (reference sequence). CDR3 length: 14 residues. Trimming cost V 7 bases and J 1 base; bases outside gene matches: 3. The CDR3 here is CASNKRESYNEQFF. DNA for the CDR3: TGTGCCAGCAATAAGCGGGAGTCCTACAATGAGCAGTTCTTC.

This chain joins TRBV11-3 and TRBJ2-1; TRBD2 agrees at 8 bases. This CDR3 contains 14 residues. The J segment lost 4 bases and the V segment lost 4 bases, leaving 3 bases of the junction unmatched. Looked up from germline, CDR1 is SGHNT and CDR2 is YENEEA. The chain's CDR3 is CASSYGGAYNEQFF. The CDR3 coding sequence is TGTGCCAGCAGCTACGGGGGGGCGTACAATGAGCAGTTCTTC.

This clonotype was counted at least ten times. The chain is built from TRBV10-3 and TRBJ2-2; weak D call: TRBD1 (5 bases). Trimming took off 6 bases at V and 4 bases at J, with 12 bases between the two ends. Germline CDR1 is ENHRY and CDR2 is SYGVKD. CDR3 length equals 14 residues. DNA for the CDR3: TGTGCCATCAGGCAGAGCCAGGGCACCGGGGAGCTGTTTTTT. Translation gives CAIRQSQGTGELFF.

This clonotype was observed many times. The gene calls are TRBV5-5 and TRBJ2-1, with TRBD2 matching over 9 bases. V was pared by 4 bases and J by 2 bases, with 4 bases of the junction left unmatched. Germline lookup yields CDR1 SGHKS and CDR2 YYEKEE (reference sequence). This CDR3 has 15 amino acids. This chain's CDR3 is CASSGGLATYNEQFF. The CDR3 DNA is TGTGCCAGCAGCGGGGGACTAGCAACCTACAATGAGCAGTTCTTC.

This clonotype was observed at least ten times. The chain is built from TRBV6-1 and TRBJ2-7; 13 nucleotides line up with TRBD2. With 10 bases clipped from V and 5 bases from J, the junction kept 11 bases outside the gene matches. Germline CDR1 and CDR2: MNHNS and SASEGT. The CDR3 covers 15 residues. The CDR3 protein is CANSLAGGPMDEQYF. The CDR3 bases are TGTGCCAACTCACTAGCGGGAGGGCCTATGGACGAGCAGTACTTC.